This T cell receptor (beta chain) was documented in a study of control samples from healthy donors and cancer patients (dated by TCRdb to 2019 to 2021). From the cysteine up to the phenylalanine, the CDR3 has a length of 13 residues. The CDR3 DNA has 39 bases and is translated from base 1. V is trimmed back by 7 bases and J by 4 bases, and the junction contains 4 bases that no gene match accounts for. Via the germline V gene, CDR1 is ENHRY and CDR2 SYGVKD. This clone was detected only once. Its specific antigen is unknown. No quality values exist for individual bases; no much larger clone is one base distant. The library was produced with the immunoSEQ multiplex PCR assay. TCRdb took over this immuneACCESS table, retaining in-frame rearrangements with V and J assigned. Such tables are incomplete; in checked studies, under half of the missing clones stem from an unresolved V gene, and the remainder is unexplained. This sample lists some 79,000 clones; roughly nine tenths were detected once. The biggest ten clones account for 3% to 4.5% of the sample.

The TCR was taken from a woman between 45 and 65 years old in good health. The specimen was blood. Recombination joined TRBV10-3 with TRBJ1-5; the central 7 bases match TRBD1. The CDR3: CAITGQVNQPQHF. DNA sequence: TGTGCCATCACCGGACAGGTTAATCAGCCCCAGCATTTT.